This T cell receptor (beta chain) was obtained from a study of T-cell memory formation after mild COVID-19. The wider study: Largely, TCR clusters stayed within a single donor. Overall study results and limits: While clones contracting from day 15 to 85 were balanced between CD4 and CD8, later expanders leaned CD4+.

TCRdb re-called the 5' RACE reads with MiXCR, one entry per CDR3 protein. The data hold 140,000 or so distinct CDR3 sequences, with less than 20% observed a single time. Trimming shortened V by 4 bases and J by 5 bases, and 11 bases separated the two germline ends. Germline loops: CDR1 SGHRS, CDR2 YFSETQ. The CDR3 totals 13 residues. As to this clonotype: What it recognizes is unknown.

Material for sequencing was PBMCs or a T cell subset sorted from them (not recorded which). This TCR was sampled from an adult woman who had mild COVID-19 (a few samples of this study predate the infection). Cell type and time point are not known. V usage is TRBV5-1 and J usage is TRBJ2-3; tentatively, D is TRBD1 (6 bases). The CDR3 DNA reads TGCGCCAGCAGCGCAGCAGGGGAAGATACGCAGTATTTT. Protein product: CASSAAGEDTQYF.